Listed below are T cell receptor beta chains from one sample, sequenced in a study of CD8 T cells in ankylosing spondylitis. TCRdb processed the 5' RACE reads anew with MiXCR; each CDR3 protein has one entry. The repertoire holds roughly 230,000 distinct CDR3 sequences, approximately 20% seen once, with approximately 33% in the top ten. Material for sequencing was blood, either unsorted or a sorted T cell fraction (not recorded which). The receptors come from a male donor with ankylosing spondylitis or in good health (not recorded which). Both conserved end residues are part of each CDR3. Each record gives: V gene, J gene, D gene, clone size, CDR3 protein, CDR3 DNA. D genes are given only for firm matches. Size tells how often a clone was seen (once, few, many) or the class of an expanded clone, and some rows leave it out.

V gene: TRBV11-2; J gene: TRBJ2-1; D gene: TRBD1; clone size: NA; CDR3 protein: CASSFMGQGAGDEQFF; CDR3 DNA: TGTGCCAGCAGCTTCATGGGACAGGGGGCTGGCGATGAGCAGTTCTTC
V gene: TRBV10-3; J gene: TRBJ2-7; D gene: TRBD2; clone size: NA; CDR3 protein: CATSPLTGGSYEQYF; CDR3 DNA: TGTGCCACCTCTCCCCTGACGGGGGGCTCCTACGAGCAGTACTTC
V gene: TRBV29-1; J gene: TRBJ2-3; D gene: NA; clone size: NA; CDR3 protein: CSVDPQAGNPSTDTQYF; CDR3 DNA: TGCAGCGTTGATCCTCAGGCGGGTAACCCTAGCACAGATACGCAGTATTTT
V gene: TRBV12-3/TRBV12-4; J gene: TRBJ1-1; D gene: NA; clone size: few; CDR3 protein: CASSLEVGVTEAFF; CDR3 DNA: TGTGCCAGCAGTTTAGAGGTCGGGGTGACTGAAGCTTTCTTT
V gene: TRBV4-1; J gene: TRBJ1-5; D gene: NA; clone size: few; CDR3 protein: CASSQGAGSNQPQHF; CDR3 DNA: TGCGCCAGCAGCCAGGGGGCCGGGAGCAATCAGCCCCAGCATTTT
V gene: TRBV29-1; J gene: TRBJ2-7; D gene: NA; clone size: many; CDR3 protein: CSVSDTDYEQYF; CDR3 DNA: TGCAGCGTCAGCGACACTGACTACGAGCAGTACTTC
V gene: TRBV5-1; J gene: TRBJ2-3; D gene: TRBD2; clone size: few; CDR3 protein: CASSLAFSGIADTQYF; CDR3 DNA: TGCGCCAGCAGCTTGGCCTTTAGCGGGATCGCAGATACGCAGTATTTT
V gene: TRBV12-3/TRBV12-4; J gene: TRBJ1-4; D gene: NA; clone size: few; CDR3 protein: CASSIGQGGEKLFF; CDR3 DNA: TGTGCCAGCTCAATAGGGCAGGGAGGAGAAAAACTGTTTTTT
V gene: TRBV27; J gene: TRBJ1-1; D gene: TRBD1; clone size: few; CDR3 protein: CASSWDRGYTEAFF; CDR3 DNA: TGTGCCAGCAGTTGGGACAGGGGATACACTGAAGCTTTCTTT
V gene: TRBV29-1; J gene: TRBJ2-7; D gene: TRBD1; clone size: few; CDR3 protein: CSVVGTAWYEQYF; CDR3 DNA: TGCAGCGTTGTCGGGACAGCCTGGTACGAGCAGTACTTC
V gene: TRBV7-9; J gene: TRBJ2-3; D gene: TRBD2; clone size: NA; CDR3 protein: CASSLATLAGDTQYF; CDR3 DNA: TGTGCCAGCAGCTTAGCGACGTTAGCGGGAGATACGCAGTATTTT
V gene: TRBV29-1; J gene: TRBJ1-4; D gene: TRBD1; clone size: many; CDR3 protein: CSVAGGGEKLFF; CDR3 DNA: TGCAGCGTAGCAGGGGGGGGTGAAAAACTGTTTTTT
V gene: TRBV4-1; J gene: TRBJ2-2; D gene: NA; clone size: many; CDR3 protein: CASSQGPGYSVGGELFF; CDR3 DNA: TGCGCCAGCAGCCAAGGGCCGGGTTATAGTGTTGGCGGGGAGCTGTTTTTT
V gene: TRBV11-2; J gene: TRBJ2-1; D gene: NA; clone size: few; CDR3 protein: CASSSRQTTSYNEQFF; CDR3 DNA: TGTGCCAGCAGCTCAAGACAGACAACCTCCTACAATGAGCAGTTCTTC
V gene: TRBV19; J gene: TRBJ2-5; D gene: NA; clone size: NA; CDR3 protein: CASSIGGDPETQYF; CDR3 DNA: TGTGCCAGTAGTATCGGCGGGGATCCAGAGACCCAGTACTTC
V gene: TRBV20-1; J gene: TRBJ2-7; D gene: NA; clone size: few; CDR3 protein: CSARVFRDSPDHEQYF; CDR3 DNA: TGCAGTGCTAGAGTATTCCGGGACTCGCCAGACCACGAGCAGTACTTC
V gene: TRBV12-3/TRBV12-4; J gene: TRBJ2-7; D gene: TRBD2; clone size: many; CDR3 protein: CASSPWDGRAHEQYF; CDR3 DNA: TGTGCCAGCAGTCCGTGGGATGGGAGGGCCCACGAGCAGTACTTC
V gene: TRBV4-2; J gene: TRBJ2-1; D gene: NA; clone size: NA; CDR3 protein: CASSQERVYNEQFF; CDR3 DNA: TGTGCCAGCAGCCAAGAACGGGTCTACAATGAGCAGTTCTTC
V gene: TRBV11-2; J gene: TRBJ2-3; D gene: NA; clone size: many; CDR3 protein: CASSSWTEATDTQYF; CDR3 DNA: TGTGCCAGCAGCTCCTGGACAGAAGCAACAGATACGCAGTATTTT
V gene: TRBV9; J gene: TRBJ1-1; D gene: NA; clone size: many; CDR3 protein: CASSVAENTEAFF; CDR3 DNA: TGTGCCAGCAGCGTTGCAGAGAACACTGAAGCTTTCTTT
V gene: TRBV12-3/TRBV12-4; J gene: TRBJ2-4; D gene: NA; clone size: NA; CDR3 protein: CASSLRAGIQYF; CDR3 DNA: TGTGCCAGCAGTCTACGGGCCGGCATTCAGTACTTC
V gene: TRBV10-3; J gene: TRBJ1-1; D gene: TRBD1; clone size: few; CDR3 protein: CAISESGTGGIEAFF; CDR3 DNA: TGTGCCATCAGTGAGTCCGGGACAGGGGGCATTGAAGCTTTCTTT
V gene: TRBV29-1; J gene: TRBJ2-1; D gene: TRBD2; clone size: NA; CDR3 protein: CSVPGLAGGIRNEQFF; CDR3 DNA: TGCAGCGTCCCCGGGCTAGCGGGAGGGATAAGGAATGAGCAGTTCTTC
V gene: TRBV7-8; J gene: TRBJ2-1; D gene: NA; clone size: NA; CDR3 protein: CASSLASRSSYNEQFF; CDR3 DNA: TGTGCCAGCAGCTTAGCTAGCCGGAGCTCCTACAATGAGCAGTTCTTC
V gene: TRBV10-2; J gene: TRBJ2-3; D gene: TRBD2; clone size: NA; CDR3 protein: CASRASGVSTDTQYF; CDR3 DNA: TGCGCCAGCAGGGCGAGCGGGGTGAGCACAGATACGCAGTATTTT
V gene: TRBV6-5; J gene: TRBJ1-1; D gene: NA; clone size: many; CDR3 protein: CASSYSRGMNTEAFF; CDR3 DNA: TGTGCCAGCAGTTACTCGCGGGGTATGAACACTGAAGCTTTCTTT
V gene: TRBV27; J gene: TRBJ2-7; D gene: TRBD2; clone size: many; CDR3 protein: CASSPASGRSYEQYF; CDR3 DNA: TGTGCCAGCAGTCCAGCAAGCGGGAGGTCATACGAGCAGTACTTC
V gene: TRBV27; J gene: TRBJ1-6; D gene: NA; clone size: NA; CDR3 protein: CASSSGRHNSPLHF; CDR3 DNA: TGTGCCAGCAGCTCGGGACGACATAATTCACCCCTCCACTTT
V gene: TRBV7-6; J gene: TRBJ2-1; D gene: TRBD2; clone size: NA; CDR3 protein: CASSLLAGPSYNEQFF; CDR3 DNA: TGTGCCAGCAGCTTACTAGCGGGTCCCTCCTACAATGAGCAGTTCTTC
V gene: TRBV6-2/TRBV6-3; J gene: TRBJ2-7; D gene: TRBD1; clone size: few; CDR3 protein: CASSIGDRFYEQYF; CDR3 DNA: TGTGCCAGCAGTATTGGGGACAGGTTCTACGAGCAGTACTTC
V gene: TRBV7-9; J gene: TRBJ1-1; D gene: NA; clone size: NA; CDR3 protein: CASSGAVNTEAFF; CDR3 DNA: TGTGCCAGCAGCGGTGCCGTGAACACTGAAGCTTTCTTT
V gene: TRBV12-3/TRBV12-4; J gene: TRBJ2-5; D gene: NA; clone size: few; CDR3 protein: CASIGSAQETQYF; CDR3 DNA: TGTGCCAGCATCGGATCAGCGCAAGAGACCCAGTACTTC
V gene: TRBV3-1; J gene: TRBJ2-7; D gene: NA; clone size: few; CDR3 protein: CASSLDPSYEQYF; CDR3 DNA: TGTGCCAGCAGCCTCGACCCATCCTACGAGCAGTACTTC
V gene: TRBV12-3/TRBV12-4; J gene: TRBJ2-7; D gene: NA; clone size: many; CDR3 protein: CASSLDQKEQYF; CDR3 DNA: TGTGCCAGCAGTTTGGACCAGAAGGAGCAGTACTTC
V gene: TRBV2; J gene: TRBJ2-4; D gene: TRBD1; clone size: NA; CDR3 protein: CASSESTGPIQYF; CDR3 DNA: TGTGCCAGCAGTGAGTCGACAGGGCCCATTCAGTACTTC
V gene: TRBV28; J gene: TRBJ2-1; D gene: NA; clone size: NA; CDR3 protein: CASSHLSRGVDYNEQFF; CDR3 DNA: TGTGCCAGCAGTCACCTTTCTCGGGGAGTGGACTACAATGAGCAGTTCTTC
V gene: TRBV4-1; J gene: TRBJ1-2; D gene: NA; clone size: NA; CDR3 protein: CASSHVATANYGYTF; CDR3 DNA: TGCGCCAGCAGCCACGTCGCGACAGCAAACTATGGCTACACCTTC
V gene: TRBV9; J gene: TRBJ2-7; D gene: NA; clone size: many; CDR3 protein: CASSVAASDRYEQYF; CDR3 DNA: TGTGCCAGCAGCGTAGCGGCTAGCGATCGCTACGAGCAGTACTTC
V gene: TRBV19; J gene: TRBJ2-1; D gene: TRBD2; clone size: NA; CDR3 protein: CASSPSPGLAGFNEQFF; CDR3 DNA: TGTGCCAGTAGCCCATCCCCGGGACTAGCGGGCTTCAATGAGCAGTTCTTC
V gene: TRBV10-1; J gene: TRBJ2-3; D gene: TRBD2; clone size: many; CDR3 protein: CASSEGLAGEATDTQYF; CDR3 DNA: TGCGCCAGCAGTGAGGGACTAGCGGGAGAAGCCACAGATACGCAGTATTTT
V gene: TRBV4-1; J gene: TRBJ2-4; D gene: TRBD2; clone size: NA; CDR3 protein: CASSQEGAGGAKNIQYF; CDR3 DNA: TGCGCCAGCAGCCAAGAAGGCGCGGGGGGGGCCAAAAACATTCAGTACTTC
V gene: TRBV25-1; J gene: TRBJ1-6; D gene: NA; clone size: NA; CDR3 protein: CASSEVLDPPALHF; CDR3 DNA: TGTGCCAGCAGTGAGGTCTTGGACCCCCCGGCCCTCCACTTT
V gene: TRBV20-1; J gene: TRBJ2-5; D gene: NA; clone size: NA; CDR3 protein: CSALGMVWPGEFGGRQETQYF; CDR3 DNA: TGCAGTGCCCTCGGGATGGTCTGGCCGGGAGAGTTTGGGGGTAGGCAAGAGACCCAGTACTTC
V gene: TRBV29-1; J gene: TRBJ2-3; D gene: TRBD1; clone size: NA; CDR3 protein: CSVEGTGGLFHFTDTQYF; CDR3 DNA: TGCAGCGTTGAAGGGACAGGGGGCCTCTTTCATTTCACAGATACGCAGTATTTT
V gene: TRBV7-2; J gene: TRBJ2-7; D gene: NA; clone size: NA; CDR3 protein: CASSLEGYYEQYF; CDR3 DNA: TGTGCCAGCAGCTTAGAAGGTTACTACGAGCAGTACTTC
V gene: TRBV14; J gene: TRBJ1-1; D gene: NA; clone size: few; CDR3 protein: CASSLTGSRAEAFF; CDR3 DNA: TGTGCCAGCAGCCTGACGGGTAGTAGGGCTGAAGCTTTCTTT
V gene: TRBV4-2; J gene: TRBJ2-2; D gene: TRBD1; clone size: few; CDR3 protein: CASSQGTGFDLSLAGELFF; CDR3 DNA: TGTGCCAGCAGCCAAGGGACAGGATTTGACCTTTCGCTTGCCGGGGAGCTGTTTTTT
V gene: TRBV6-2/TRBV6-3; J gene: TRBJ2-5; D gene: NA; clone size: once; CDR3 protein: CASSHPRTVLRETQYF; CDR3 DNA: TGTGCCAGCAGTCACCCCCGGACCGTTCTCCGGGAGACCCAGTACTTC
V gene: TRBV3-1; J gene: TRBJ2-1; D gene: TRBD1; clone size: NA; CDR3 protein: CASSPDRGLFF; CDR3 DNA: TGTGCCAGCAGCCCGGACAGGGGTCTGTTCTTC
V gene: TRBV14; J gene: TRBJ2-1; D gene: TRBD1; clone size: few; CDR3 protein: CASSQEATGSYNEQFF; CDR3 DNA: TGTGCCAGCAGCCAAGAGGCGACAGGGAGTTACAATGAGCAGTTCTTC
V gene: TRBV7-9; J gene: TRBJ2-7; D gene: NA; clone size: NA; CDR3 protein: CASTEGFSYEQYF; CDR3 DNA: TGTGCCAGCACGGAGGGATTCTCCTACGAGCAGTACTTC
V gene: TRBV12-3/TRBV12-4; J gene: TRBJ2-1; D gene: NA; clone size: few; CDR3 protein: CASSPEGVPNEQFF; CDR3 DNA: TGTGCCAGCAGTCCCGAAGGGGTCCCCAATGAGCAGTTCTTC
V gene: TRBV21-1; J gene: TRBJ2-5; D gene: NA; clone size: NA; CDR3 protein: CASSNGSGVQETQYF; CDR3 DNA: TGTGCCAGCAGCAATGGTAGCGGGGTACAAGAGACCCAGTACTTC
V gene: TRBV4-2; J gene: TRBJ2-7; D gene: TRBD2; clone size: NA; CDR3 protein: CASSQIAGAPAYEQYF; CDR3 DNA: TGTGCCAGCAGCCAGATAGCGGGAGCACCAGCATACGAGCAGTACTTC
V gene: TRBV2; J gene: TRBJ2-7; D gene: TRBD2; clone size: NA; CDR3 protein: CASMPRLAGSSYEQYF; CDR3 DNA: TGTGCCAGCATGCCTCGACTAGCGGGTAGCTCCTACGAGCAGTACTTC
V gene: TRBV19; J gene: TRBJ2-1; D gene: NA; clone size: few; CDR3 protein: CASSIGESSYNEQFF; CDR3 DNA: TGTGCCAGTAGTATAGGCGAGAGCTCCTACAATGAGCAGTTCTTC